This TCR beta chain is drawn from a study of blood T cells in healthy people across ages. The second PCR ran about 6 to 11 cycles with a sample-barcoded 5' primer and J-beta primers. TCRdb called the 5' RACE reads again in MiXCR, with one record for every CDR3 protein. In the table there are fewer than 2,000,000 distinct CDR3 sequences, about two fifths of which are singletons. This clonotype was detected many times. Donation came from healthy Caucasian individuals in Russia who were aged about 6 to 95. Each of the donors had ten milliliters of peripheral blood drawn into EDTA-treated Vacutainer tubes. Total RNA was isolated from each sample in quantities of at least 6 micrograms. The V end lost 0 bases, the J end lost 0 bases, and 6 bases lay between the germline ends. This CDR3 contains 14 residues. Germline V gene data show CDR1 as DFQATT and CDR2 as SNEGSKA (reference sequence).

Material: blood. This sequence originates from a human donor in good health. The chain carries TRBV20-1 and TRBJ1-3, with no clear D. The CDR3 sequence is CSARDVGSGNTIYF. As DNA, the CDR3 is TGCAGTGCTAGAGATGTTGGCTCTGGAAACACCATATATTTT.